The sequence of this T cell receptor (beta chain) was determined in a study of blood T cells in healthy people across ages. This CDR3 has 12 amino acids. The ends were cut back, 5 bases at V and 5 bases at J, with 8 bases in the middle. Together with a sample-barcoded 5' primer, a J-beta primer mix was included in a second PCR lasting roughly 6 to 12 cycles. TCRdb ran MiXCR on the 5' RACE reads and lists one entry per CDR3 protein. The data contain some 760,000 distinct CDR3 sequences, 20% to 25% of them seen just once; the ten biggest clones take up 9.4%. This sample was shared with a second study, whose subject was T cells of mothers and their children.

Source material: blood. This TCR was recovered from a boy between 10 and 17 years old in good health. The chain links TRBV12-3 or TRBV12-4 to TRBJ2-3, with no clear D. CDR3 protein: CASSPKGDTQYF. The CDR3 region has the DNA TGTGCCAGCAGTCCAAAGGGAGATACGCAGTATTTT.